The entry that follows covers one TCR beta chain sequence. Its antigen is not yet known. Base qualities were left out, and no much larger clone turns up one base away. The record originates from a study of blood T cell repertoires in COVID-19 (dated by TCRdb to the early 2020s). Broadly, across the study: Samples from collaborators originated in the United States, Italy and Spain and spanned both the acute and convalescent phases of COVID-19. The material from the prospective study consisted of cDNA or gDNA derived from T cells, B-cell-depleted T cells, or PBMCs. The dataset comprised deeply sampled blood TCRbeta repertoires from subjects exposed to, actively infected with, or recovered from COVID-19. The repertoires were made available in a free public database intended to serve as a resource for research on the immune response to SARS-CoV-2. The samples were drawn from the first 160 participants of the ongoing ImmuneRACE study and from some 1,300 subjects provided by 6 global collaborators. Nearly every sample came with metadata listing a de-identified subject ID, COVID-19 status, age in years and sex. Where HLA class I and class II types were available, the types were taken from metadata supplied by the sample provider, not from assay-based typing.

Whole blood was collected in K2EDTA tubes by collaborating institutions according to the institutions' own protocols. For TCRbeta analysis, collaborators shipped samples in one of three forms: frozen whole blood, isolated PBMCs, or DNA extracted from either of those sample types. TCRbeta CDR3 regions were amplified from genomic DNA by means of the immunoSEQ Assay, a bias-controlled multiplex PCR. As for the authors' bioinformatics: Nucleated cell counts per sample were estimated from amplification of reference gene primers within the assay. To quantify the absolute abundance of each unique TCRbeta CDR3 rearrangement, sequence reads were collapsed and filtered. For each sample, productive Simpson clonality was calculated as the square root of Simpson's diversity index across productive rearrangements. TCRdb obtained this table from immuneACCESS and retained in-frame rearrangements with V and J assigned. These tables miss some clones; where compared with another copy, unresolved V genes account for less than half of the shortfall, and the remainder is unexplained. The V and J calls and clone size come from that table; D and trimming were worked out from the DNA. The sample table shows approximately 120,000 clones, and roughly 71% are seen once. The ten largest clonotypes hold around 20% of the sample.

What the authors observed across the whole study: The amount of clinical and demographic metadata varied by source and participant and was provided uncurated.

The germline V gene provides CDR1 KGHSH and CDR2 LQKENI. Trimming at the junction amounts to 4 bases on V and 1 base on J, and the germline ends lie 7 bases apart. The cysteine opens and the phenylalanine closes a CDR3 of 13 amino acids. The kept DNA is CDR3 alone, 39 bases in frame from the first base. Sample: peripheral blood. Recombination connected TRBV18 to TRBJ1-1, with the identity of the D gene unclear. This receptor was taken from an older man with acute or convalescent COVID-19. The CDR3 here reads CASSQGGNTEAFF. The DNA sequence is given as TGTGCCAGCTCACAGGGAGGGAACACTGAAGCTTTCTTT.